This T cell receptor beta chain was recorded in a study of blood T cell repertoires in COVID-19. Trimming removed 0 bases from V and 1 base from J; junction bases left unmatched: 6. This CDR3 is built from 16 residues. Germline V gene lookup returns CDR1 SGHRS and CDR2 YFSETQ. TCRdb keeps only in-frame clones here, not all; method: immunoSEQ multiplex PCR. The sample includes around 120,000 clones, 85% of them seen just once. This receptor was obtained from a man older than 75 with acute or convalescent COVID-19. The rearrangement links TRBV5-1 to TRBJ1-1; 7 bases align to TRBD1. Sequencing used peripheral blood. CDR3 region: CASSLVPGGGNTEAFF. The CDR3 DNA sequence: TGCGCCAGCAGCTTGGTGCCAGGGGGAGGGAACACTGAAGCTTTCTTT. Together with reference TRBV5-1 and TRBJ1-1, the CDR3 gives the full variable domain: KAGVTQTPRYLIKTRGQQVTLSCSPISGHRSVSWYQQTPGQGLQFLFEYFSETQRNKGNFPGRFSGRQFSNSRSEMNVSTLELGDSALYLCASSLVPGGGNTEAFFGQGTRLTVV.